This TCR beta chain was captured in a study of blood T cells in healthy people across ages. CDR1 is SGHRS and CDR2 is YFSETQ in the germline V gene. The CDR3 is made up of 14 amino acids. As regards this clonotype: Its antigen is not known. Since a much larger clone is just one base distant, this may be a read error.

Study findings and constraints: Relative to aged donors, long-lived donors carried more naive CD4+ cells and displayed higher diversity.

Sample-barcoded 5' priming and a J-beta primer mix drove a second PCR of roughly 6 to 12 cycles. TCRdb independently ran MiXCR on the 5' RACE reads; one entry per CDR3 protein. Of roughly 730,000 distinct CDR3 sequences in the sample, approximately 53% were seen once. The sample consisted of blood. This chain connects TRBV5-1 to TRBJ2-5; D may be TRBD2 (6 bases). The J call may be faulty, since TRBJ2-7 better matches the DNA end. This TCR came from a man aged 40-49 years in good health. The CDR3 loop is CASSWGDGTYEQYF. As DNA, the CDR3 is TGCGCCAGCAGCTGGGGGGACGGGACCTACGAGCAGTACTTC.